This record covers a single TCR beta chain. In its sample, this clonotype was seen many times. It has no known antigen specificity. No base quality information exists; no much larger clone differs at one position. The donors were six healthy women who made up three monozygous twin pairs. All three twin pairs had been reared together, and it was thought likely that the same infectious agents and vaccines had been met by these twin pairs. TCR cDNA libraries were prepared from RNA that had been isolated from peripheral blood mononuclear cells. As encoded in the germline V gene, CDR1 is LGHNT while CDR2 is FRNRAP. V and J are truncated by 6 bases and 8 bases respectively, leaving an intervening sequence of 7 bases. From its cysteine to its phenylalanine, the CDR3 spans 11 amino acids. The DNA shown is the 33-base CDR3, in frame from base 1. The data derive from a study of identical twins' blood T cells (dated by TCRdb to the early 2010s). Describing the broader study: Roughly 50 million Illumina reads were obtained across approximately 12 libraries, comprising six alpha-chain and six beta-chain libraries. To assess how genetics influences repertoire formation, the study used next-generation sequencing to compare the TCR alpha and beta chain repertoires of three pairs of monozygous twins. Broader findings and caveats from the paper: Validation by independent studies was stated to be required for the proposed role of the TCRalpha J segment in MHC recognition during thymic selection. V gene usage, even among non-selected out-of-frame TCRbeta clonotypes, was reported to be markedly more similar within twin pairs than between unrelated donors. Looking at the most abundant TCRbeta clonotypes, every donor had more CDR3 sequences in common with her twin than with unrelated donors. The number of CDR3 clonotypes shared between two donors was mainly determined by the product of the cloneset sizes of the two donors, and no clear deviation from this trend was shown by twins. Because the twins were reared together, environmental influences could not be excluded as an explanation for twin similarity.

Library creation used 5' RACE. TCRdb lists the instrument as Illumina Genome Analyzer IIx. RNA-based TCR cDNA libraries were prepared by a previously described protocol with several modifications. Sample-specific barcodes were introduced on both ends of each TCR cDNA library during cDNA synthesis and amplification to prevent cross-contamination. For the original study's pipeline: Between about 85,000 and nearly 550,000 clonotypes were identified per individual, with about 2.2 to 4 million CDR3-containing reads per library. Reads carrying improper barcode index combinations were removed, after which the MiTCR software was used to build a cloneset for each library. While assembling CDR3 clonotypes, MiTCR filtered or rescued low-quality reads and corrected PCR and sequencing errors. Artificial out-of-frame clonotypes were removed by being mapped to in-frame sequences, with one indel in the CDR3 allowed. Similarity in V and J gene usage between donors was calculated as the Jensen-Shannon divergence divided by the mean entropy. In TCRdb, the public reads were trimmed at Q25 with fastp and aligned with MiXCR, with productive beta chains retained. Records with the same CDR3 protein are collapsed into one entry carrying the most frequent genes and DNA. V and J calls and clone size were set by TCRdb, not the authors. The sample profile shows hundreds of thousands of distinct CDR3 sequences; roughly 30% of them were found once. The ten largest clones represent 6.1% of the sample.

The receptor was isolated from a woman between 18 and 55 years old in good health. The rearranged segments are TRBV12-5 and TRBJ2-2; the D gene is unclear. Sequenced input: PBMCs. The bases read TGTGCTAGTGGCTTAGCTGGGGAGCTGTTTTTT. This translates into CASGLAGELFF.